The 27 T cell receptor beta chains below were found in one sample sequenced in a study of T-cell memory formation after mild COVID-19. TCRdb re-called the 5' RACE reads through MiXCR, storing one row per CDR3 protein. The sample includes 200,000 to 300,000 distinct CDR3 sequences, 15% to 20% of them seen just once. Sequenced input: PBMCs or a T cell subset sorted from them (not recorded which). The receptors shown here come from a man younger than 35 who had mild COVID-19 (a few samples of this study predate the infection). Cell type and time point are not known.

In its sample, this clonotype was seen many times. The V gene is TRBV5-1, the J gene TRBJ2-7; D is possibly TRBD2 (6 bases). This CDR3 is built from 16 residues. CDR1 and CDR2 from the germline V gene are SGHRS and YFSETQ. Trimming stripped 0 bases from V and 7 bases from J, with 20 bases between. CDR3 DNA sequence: TGCGCCAGCAGCTTGGCCTCCGGGACTGGGCTTGGGGAGCAGTACTTC. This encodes CASSLASGTGLGEQYF.

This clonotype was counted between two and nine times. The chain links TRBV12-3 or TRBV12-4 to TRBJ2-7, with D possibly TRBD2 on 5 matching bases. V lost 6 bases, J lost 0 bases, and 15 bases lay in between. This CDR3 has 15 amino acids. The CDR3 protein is CASSISDWVSYEQYF. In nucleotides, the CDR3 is TGTGCCAGCAGCATTAGCGATTGGGTCTCCTACGAGCAGTACTTC.

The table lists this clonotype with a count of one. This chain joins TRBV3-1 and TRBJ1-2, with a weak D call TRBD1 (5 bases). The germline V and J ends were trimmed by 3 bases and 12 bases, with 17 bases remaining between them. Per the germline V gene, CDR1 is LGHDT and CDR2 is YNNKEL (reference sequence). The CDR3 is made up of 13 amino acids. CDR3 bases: TGTGCCAGCAGCCACAGGGCACTACCTGGGAACACCTTC. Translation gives CASSHRALPGNTF.

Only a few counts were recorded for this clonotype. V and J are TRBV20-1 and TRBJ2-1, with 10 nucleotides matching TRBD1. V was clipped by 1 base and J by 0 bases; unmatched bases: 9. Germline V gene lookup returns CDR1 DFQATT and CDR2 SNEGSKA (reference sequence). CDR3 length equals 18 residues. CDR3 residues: CSARVPGQGRSSYNEQFF. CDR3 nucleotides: TGCAGTGCTAGAGTCCCGGGACAGGGGCGAAGCTCCTACAATGAGCAGTTCTTC.

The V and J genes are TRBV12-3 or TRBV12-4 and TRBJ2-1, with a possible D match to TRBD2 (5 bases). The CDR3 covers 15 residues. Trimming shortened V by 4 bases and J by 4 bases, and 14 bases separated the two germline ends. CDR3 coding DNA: TGTGCCAGCAGTTCTCAGAGCGGAGATTACAATGAGCAGTTCTTC. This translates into CASSSQSGDYNEQFF.

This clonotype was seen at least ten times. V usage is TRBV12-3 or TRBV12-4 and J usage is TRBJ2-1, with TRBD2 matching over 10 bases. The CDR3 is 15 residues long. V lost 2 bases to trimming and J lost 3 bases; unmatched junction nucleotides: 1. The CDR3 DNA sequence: TGTGCCAGCAGTTTAACTAGCGGGGACTACAATGAGCAGTTCTTC. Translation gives CASSLTSGDYNEQFF.

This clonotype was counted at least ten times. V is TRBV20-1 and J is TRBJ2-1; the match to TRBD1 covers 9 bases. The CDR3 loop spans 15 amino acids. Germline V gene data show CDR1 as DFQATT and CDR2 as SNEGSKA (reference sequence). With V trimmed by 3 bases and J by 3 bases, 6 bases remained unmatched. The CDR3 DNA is TGCAGTGCTAGCGACGGGGGACAGGGCTACAATGAGCAGTTCTTC. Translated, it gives CSASDGGQGYNEQFF.

The CDR3 loop is CASGGTGGFPEQYF. As DNA, the CDR3 is TGTGCCAGCGGGGGGACAGGGGGCTTCCCCGAGCAGTACTTC. The V and J genes are TRBV27 and TRBJ2-7, with 12 bases identical to TRBD1. V dropped 8 bases and J dropped 6; count of bases not matched to a gene: 8. From germline, CDR1 is MNHEY and CDR2 SMNVEV (reference sequence). The CDR3 length is 14 residues.

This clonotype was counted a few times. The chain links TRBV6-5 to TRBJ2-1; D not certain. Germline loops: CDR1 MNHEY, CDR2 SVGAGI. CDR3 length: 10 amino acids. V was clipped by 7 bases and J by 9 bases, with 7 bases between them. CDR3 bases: TGTGCCAGCACCCGCAGTGAGCAGTTCTTC. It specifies CASTRSEQFF.

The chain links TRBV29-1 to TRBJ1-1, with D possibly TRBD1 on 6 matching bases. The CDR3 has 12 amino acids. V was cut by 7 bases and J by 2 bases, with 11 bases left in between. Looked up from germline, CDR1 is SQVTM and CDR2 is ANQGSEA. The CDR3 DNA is TGCAGCGCTCCGGACAGTAACACTGAAGCTTTCTTT. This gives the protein CSAPDSNTEAFF. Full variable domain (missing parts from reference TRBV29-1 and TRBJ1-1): SAVISQKPSRDICQRGTSLTIQCQVDSQVTMMFWYRQQPGQSLTLIATANQGSEATYESGFVIDKFPISRPNLTFSTLTVSNMSPEDSSIYLCSAPDSNTEAFFGQGTRLTVV.

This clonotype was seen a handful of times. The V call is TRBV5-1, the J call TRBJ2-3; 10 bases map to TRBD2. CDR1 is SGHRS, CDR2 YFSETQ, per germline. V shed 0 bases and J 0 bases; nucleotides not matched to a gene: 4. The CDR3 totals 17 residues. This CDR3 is CASSLGLAGVSTDTQYF. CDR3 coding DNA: TGCGCCAGCAGCTTGGGCCTAGCGGGGGTTAGCACAGATACGCAGTATTTT.

The CDR3 DNA reads as TGTGCCAGCAGCCGACAGATGAGGCAGGGGGCTTACGAGCAGTACTTC. This encodes CASSRQMRQGAYEQYF. The chain has TRBV7-9 and TRBJ2-7; 8 bases match TRBD1. This CDR3 has 16 residues. Germline values: CDR1 SEHNR, CDR2 FQNEAQ (reference sequence). V lost 5 bases, J lost 4 bases, and 13 bases stayed unmatched.

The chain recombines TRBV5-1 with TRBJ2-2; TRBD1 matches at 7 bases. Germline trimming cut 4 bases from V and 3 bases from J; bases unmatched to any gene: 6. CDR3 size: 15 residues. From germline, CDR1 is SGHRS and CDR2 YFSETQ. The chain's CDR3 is CASSPQGQYTGELFF. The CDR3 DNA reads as TGCGCCAGCAGCCCCCAGGGACAGTACACCGGGGAGCTGTTTTTT.

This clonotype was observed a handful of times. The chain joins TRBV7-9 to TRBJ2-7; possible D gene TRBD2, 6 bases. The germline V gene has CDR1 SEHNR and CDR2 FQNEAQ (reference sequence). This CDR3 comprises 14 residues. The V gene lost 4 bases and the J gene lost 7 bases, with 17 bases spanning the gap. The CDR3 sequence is CASSSSGGLGEQYV. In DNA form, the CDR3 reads TGTGCCAGCAGCTCCTCCGGGGGTCTAGGGGAGCAGTACGTC.

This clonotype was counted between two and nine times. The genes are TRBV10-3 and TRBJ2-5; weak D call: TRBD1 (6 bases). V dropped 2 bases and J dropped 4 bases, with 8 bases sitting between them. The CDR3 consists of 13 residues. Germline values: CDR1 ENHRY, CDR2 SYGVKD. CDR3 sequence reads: CAISEGQRETQYF. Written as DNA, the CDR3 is TGTGCCATCAGTGAGGGACAGAGAGAGACCCAGTACTTC.

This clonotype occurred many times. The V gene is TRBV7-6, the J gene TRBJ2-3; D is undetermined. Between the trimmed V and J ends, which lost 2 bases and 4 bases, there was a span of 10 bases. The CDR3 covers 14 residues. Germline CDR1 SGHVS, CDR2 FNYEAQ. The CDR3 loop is CASSLRGSSDTQYF. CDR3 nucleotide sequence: TGTGCCAGCAGCTTACGCGGCTCCTCAGATACGCAGTATTTT.

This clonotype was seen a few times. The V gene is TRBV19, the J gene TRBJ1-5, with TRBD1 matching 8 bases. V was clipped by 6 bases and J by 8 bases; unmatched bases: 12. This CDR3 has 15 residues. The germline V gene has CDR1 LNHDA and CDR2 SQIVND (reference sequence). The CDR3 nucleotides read TGTGCCAGTAGACCCGGGACAGGCGCTCCAGAGCCCCAGCATTTT. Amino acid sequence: CASRPGTGAPEPQHF.

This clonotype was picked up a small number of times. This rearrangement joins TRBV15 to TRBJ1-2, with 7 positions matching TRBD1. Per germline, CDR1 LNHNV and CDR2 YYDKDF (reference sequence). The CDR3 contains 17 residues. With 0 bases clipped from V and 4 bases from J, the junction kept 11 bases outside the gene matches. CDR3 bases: TGTGCCACCAGCAGAGAACCTCGGGACAGCATCCCCTATGGCTACACCTTC. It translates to CATSREPRDSIPYGYTF.

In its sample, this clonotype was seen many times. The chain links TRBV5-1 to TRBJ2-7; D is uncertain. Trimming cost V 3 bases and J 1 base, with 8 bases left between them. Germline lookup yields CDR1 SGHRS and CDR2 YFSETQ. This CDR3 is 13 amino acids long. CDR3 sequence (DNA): TGCGCCAGCAGCTCCCTCTCATCCTACGAGCAGTACTTC. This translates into CASSSLSSYEQYF.

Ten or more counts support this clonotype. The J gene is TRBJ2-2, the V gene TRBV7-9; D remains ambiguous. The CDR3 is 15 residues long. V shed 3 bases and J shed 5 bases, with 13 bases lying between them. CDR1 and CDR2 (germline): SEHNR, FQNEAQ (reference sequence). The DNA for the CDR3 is TGTGCCAGCAGCTTTCAGCATGGGTGGACCGGGGAGCTGTTTTTT. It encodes CASSFQHGWTGELFF.

CDR3 nucleotides: TGCAGTGCTAGAGATGGGGTTGGGTACGAGCAGTACTTC. The encoded protein is CSARDGVGYEQYF. V usage is TRBV20-1 and J usage is TRBJ2-7; D gene uncertain. Trimming shortened V by 0 bases and J by 4 bases, and 10 bases separated the two germline ends. This CDR3 has 13 residues. The V gene's germline CDR1 is DFQATT and CDR2 SNEGSKA (reference sequence).

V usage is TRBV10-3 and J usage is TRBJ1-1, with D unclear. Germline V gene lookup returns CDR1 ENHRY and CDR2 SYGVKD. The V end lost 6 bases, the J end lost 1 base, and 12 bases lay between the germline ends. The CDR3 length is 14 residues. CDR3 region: CAIRETQRNTEAFF. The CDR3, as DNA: TGTGCCATCAGGGAGACACAGAGGAACACTGAAGCTTTCTTT.

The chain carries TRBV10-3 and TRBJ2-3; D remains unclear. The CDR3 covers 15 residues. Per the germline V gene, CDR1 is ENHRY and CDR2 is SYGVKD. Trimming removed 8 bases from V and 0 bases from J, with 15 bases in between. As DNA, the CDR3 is TGTGCCATCTCGAGTCAGGAGCTTAGCACAGATACGCAGTATTTT. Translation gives CAISSQELSTDTQYF.

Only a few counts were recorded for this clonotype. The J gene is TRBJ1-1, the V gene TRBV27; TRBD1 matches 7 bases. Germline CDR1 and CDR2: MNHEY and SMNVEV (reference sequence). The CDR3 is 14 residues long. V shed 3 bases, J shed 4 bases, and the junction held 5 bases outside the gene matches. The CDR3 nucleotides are TGTGCCAGCAGTTTGACAGGGTTGGGCACTGAAGCTTTCTTT. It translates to CASSLTGLGTEAFF.

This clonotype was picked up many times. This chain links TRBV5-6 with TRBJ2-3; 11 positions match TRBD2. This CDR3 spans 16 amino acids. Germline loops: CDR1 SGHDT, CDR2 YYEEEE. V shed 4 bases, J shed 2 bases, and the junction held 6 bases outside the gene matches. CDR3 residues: CASSPSGGRDTDTQYF. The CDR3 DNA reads TGTGCCAGCAGCCCTAGCGGGGGGCGGGACACAGATACGCAGTATTTT.

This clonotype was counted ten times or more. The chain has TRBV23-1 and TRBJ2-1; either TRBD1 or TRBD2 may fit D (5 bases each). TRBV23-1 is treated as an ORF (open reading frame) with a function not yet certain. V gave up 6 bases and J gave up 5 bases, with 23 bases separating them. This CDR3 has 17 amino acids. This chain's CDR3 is CASSGPPRGRIDNEQFF. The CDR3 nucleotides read TGCGCCAGCAGCGGCCCTCCGAGGGGAAGAATCGACAATGAGCAGTTCTTC.

CDR3 loop: CASSYTGPGNTIYF. For the CDR3, the DNA is TGTGCCAGCAGTTACACAGGGCCAGGGAACACCATATATTTT. The chain couples TRBV6-5 to TRBJ1-3; TRBD1 might be the D (6 bases). The CDR3 covers 14 residues. The ends were cut back, 2 bases at V and 7 bases at J, with 12 bases in the middle. CDR1 and CDR2 from the germline V gene are MNHEY and SVGAGI.